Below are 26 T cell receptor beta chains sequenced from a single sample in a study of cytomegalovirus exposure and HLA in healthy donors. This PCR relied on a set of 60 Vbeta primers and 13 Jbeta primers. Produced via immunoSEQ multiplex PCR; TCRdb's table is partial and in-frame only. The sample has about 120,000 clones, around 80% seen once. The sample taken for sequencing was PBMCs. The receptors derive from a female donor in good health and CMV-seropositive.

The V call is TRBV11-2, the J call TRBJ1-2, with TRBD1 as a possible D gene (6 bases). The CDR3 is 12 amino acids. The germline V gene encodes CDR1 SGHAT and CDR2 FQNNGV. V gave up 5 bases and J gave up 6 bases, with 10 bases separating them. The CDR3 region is CASSANRDGYTF. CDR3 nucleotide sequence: TGTGCCAGCAGCGCCAACAGGGATGGCTACACCTTC.

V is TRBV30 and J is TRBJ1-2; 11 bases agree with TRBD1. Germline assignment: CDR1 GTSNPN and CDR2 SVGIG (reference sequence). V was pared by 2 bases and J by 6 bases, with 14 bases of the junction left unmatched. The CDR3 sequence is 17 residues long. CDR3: CAWSRVTGQGAPNGYTF. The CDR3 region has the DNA TGTGCCTGGAGTAGGGTAACCGGACAGGGGGCGCCTAATGGCTACACCTTC.

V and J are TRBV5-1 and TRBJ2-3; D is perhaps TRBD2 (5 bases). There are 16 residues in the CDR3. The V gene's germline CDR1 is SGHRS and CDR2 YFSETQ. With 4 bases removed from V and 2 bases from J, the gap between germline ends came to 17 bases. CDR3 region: CASSPKTNGVTDTQYF. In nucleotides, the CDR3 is TGCGCCAGCAGCCCGAAGACTAACGGGGTCACAGATACGCAGTATTTT.

CDR3 protein: CASRRRGGAMANEKLFF. The CDR3 region has the DNA TGTGCCAGCAGAAGACGCGGGGGGGCTATGGCTAATGAAAAACTGTTTTTT. The chain links TRBV5-8 to TRBJ1-4; maybe TRBD1 (6 bases). With 5 bases removed from V and 3 bases from J, the gap between germline ends came to 20 bases. Germline lookup yields CDR1 SGHTS and CDR2 YDEGEE. The CDR3 extends over 17 amino acids.

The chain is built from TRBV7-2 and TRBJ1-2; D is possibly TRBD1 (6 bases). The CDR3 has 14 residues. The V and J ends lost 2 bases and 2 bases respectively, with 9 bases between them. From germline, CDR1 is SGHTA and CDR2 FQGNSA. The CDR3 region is CASSLNTGNYGYTF. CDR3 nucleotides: TGTGCCAGCAGCTTAAATACAGGGAACTATGGCTACACCTTC.

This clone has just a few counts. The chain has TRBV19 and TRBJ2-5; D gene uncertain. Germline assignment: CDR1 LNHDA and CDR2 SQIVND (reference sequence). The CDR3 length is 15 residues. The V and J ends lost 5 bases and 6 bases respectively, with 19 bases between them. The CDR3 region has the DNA TGTGCCAGTAGTGACCCCTCCAGGTCGTTAAAGACCCAGTACTTC. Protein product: CASSDPSRSLKTQYF.

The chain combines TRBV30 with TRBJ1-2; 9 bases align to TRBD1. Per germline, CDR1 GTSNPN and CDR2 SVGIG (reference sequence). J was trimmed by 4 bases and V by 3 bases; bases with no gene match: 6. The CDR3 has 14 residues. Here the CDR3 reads CAWRTGGLGYGYTF. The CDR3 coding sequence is TGTGCCTGGAGGACAGGGGGACTGGGCTATGGCTACACCTTC.

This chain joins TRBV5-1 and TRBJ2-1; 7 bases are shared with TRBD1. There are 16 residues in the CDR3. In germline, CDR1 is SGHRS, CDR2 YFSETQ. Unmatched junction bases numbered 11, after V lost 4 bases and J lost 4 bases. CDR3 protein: CASSPEGTDTYNEQFF. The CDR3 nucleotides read TGCGCCAGCAGCCCAGAAGGGACAGACACATACAATGAGCAGTTCTTC.

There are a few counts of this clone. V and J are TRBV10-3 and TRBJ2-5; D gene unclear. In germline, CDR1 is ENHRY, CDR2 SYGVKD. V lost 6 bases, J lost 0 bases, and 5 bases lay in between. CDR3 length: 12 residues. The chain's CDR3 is CAISLYQETQYF. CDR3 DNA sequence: TGTGCCATCAGCTTGTACCAAGAGACCCAGTACTTC.

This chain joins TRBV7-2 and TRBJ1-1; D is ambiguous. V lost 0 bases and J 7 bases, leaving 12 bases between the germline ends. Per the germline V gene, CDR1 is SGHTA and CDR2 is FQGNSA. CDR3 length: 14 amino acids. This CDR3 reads CASSLAGQEGEAFF. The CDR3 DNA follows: TGTGCCAGCAGCTTAGCGGGTCAGGAGGGTGAAGCTTTCTTT.

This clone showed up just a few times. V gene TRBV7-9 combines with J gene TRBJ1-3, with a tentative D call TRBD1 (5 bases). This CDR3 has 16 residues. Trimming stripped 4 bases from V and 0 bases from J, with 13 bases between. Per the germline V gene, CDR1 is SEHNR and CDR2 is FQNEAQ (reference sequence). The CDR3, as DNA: TGTGCCAGCAGCTATTCCGGGGGGAGCTCTGGAAACACCATATATTTT. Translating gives CASSYSGGSSGNTIYF.

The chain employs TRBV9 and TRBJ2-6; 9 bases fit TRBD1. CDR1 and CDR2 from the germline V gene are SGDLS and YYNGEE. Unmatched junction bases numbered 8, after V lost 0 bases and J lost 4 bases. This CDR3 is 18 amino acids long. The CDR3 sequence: CASSVVPQGAHGANVLTF. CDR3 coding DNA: TGTGCCAGCAGCGTAGTGCCACAGGGGGCGCACGGGGCCAACGTCCTGACTTTC. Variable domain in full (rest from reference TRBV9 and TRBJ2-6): DSGVTQTPKHLITATGQRVTLRCSPRSGDLSVYWYQQSLDQGLQFLIQYYNGEERAKGNILERFSAQQFPDLHSELNLSSLELGDSALYFCASSVVPQGAHGANVLTFGAGSRLTVL.

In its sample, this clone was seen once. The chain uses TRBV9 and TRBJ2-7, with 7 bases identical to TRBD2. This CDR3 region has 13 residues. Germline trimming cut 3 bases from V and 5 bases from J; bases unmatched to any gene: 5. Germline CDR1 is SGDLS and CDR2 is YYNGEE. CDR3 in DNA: TGTGCCAGCAGCGAGGGAGGGAGTCACGAGCAGTACTTC. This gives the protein CASSEGGSHEQYF.

The CDR3: CASSLAGQGYGYTF. In DNA form, the CDR3 reads TGTGCCAGCAGCTTAGCGGGACAGGGCTATGGCTACACCTTC. The chain links TRBV11-2 to TRBJ1-2, with TRBD1 identical over 9 bases. Trimming removed 1 base from V and 4 bases from J; junction bases left unmatched: 1. Germline V gene sequence: CDR1 SGHAT, CDR2 FQNNGV. This CDR3 contains 14 residues.

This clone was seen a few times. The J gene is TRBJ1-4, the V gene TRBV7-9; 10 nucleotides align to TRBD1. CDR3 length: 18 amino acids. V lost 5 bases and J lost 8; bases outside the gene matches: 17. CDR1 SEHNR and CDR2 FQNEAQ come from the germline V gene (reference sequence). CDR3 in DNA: TGTGCCAGCAGCGCCATCGGGACAGGGGAATCTTTCTGGGAAAAACTGTTTTTT. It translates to CASSAIGTGESFWEKLFF.

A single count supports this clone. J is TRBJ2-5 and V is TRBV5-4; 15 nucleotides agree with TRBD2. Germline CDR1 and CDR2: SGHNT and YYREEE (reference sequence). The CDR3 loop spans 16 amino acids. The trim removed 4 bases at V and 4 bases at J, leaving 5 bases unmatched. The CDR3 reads CASSLGTSGGLETQYF. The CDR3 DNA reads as TGTGCCAGCAGCCTCGGGACTAGCGGGGGGTTAGAGACCCAGTACTTC.

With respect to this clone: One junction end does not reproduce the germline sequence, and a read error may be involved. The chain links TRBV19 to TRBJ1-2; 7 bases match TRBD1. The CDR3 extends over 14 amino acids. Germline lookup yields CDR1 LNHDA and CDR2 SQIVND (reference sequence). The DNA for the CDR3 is TGTGCCAGCAGTAAGGGGGCGGAAAACTATGGCTACACCTTC. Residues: CASSKGAENYGYTF.

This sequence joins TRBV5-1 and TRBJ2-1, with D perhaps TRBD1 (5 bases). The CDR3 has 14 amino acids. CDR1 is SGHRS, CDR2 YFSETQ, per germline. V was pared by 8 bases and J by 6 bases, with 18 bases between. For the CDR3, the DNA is TGCGCCAGAATACCGTCAGGGTGTGGCAATGAGCAGTTCTTC. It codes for CARIPSGCGNEQFF. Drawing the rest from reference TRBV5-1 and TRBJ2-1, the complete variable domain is KAGVTQTPRYLIKTRGQQVTLSCSPISGHRSVSWYQQTPGQGLQFLFEYFSETQRNKGNFPGRFSGRQFSNSRSEMNVSTLELGDSALYLCARIPSGCGNEQFFGPGTRLTVL.

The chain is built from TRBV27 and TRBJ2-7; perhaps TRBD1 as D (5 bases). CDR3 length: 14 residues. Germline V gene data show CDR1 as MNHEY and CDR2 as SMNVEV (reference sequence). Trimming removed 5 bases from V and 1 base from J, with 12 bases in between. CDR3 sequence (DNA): TGTGCCAGCAGTCCCCGCAGGGTTTCCTACGAGCAGTACTTC. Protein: CASSPRRVSYEQYF.

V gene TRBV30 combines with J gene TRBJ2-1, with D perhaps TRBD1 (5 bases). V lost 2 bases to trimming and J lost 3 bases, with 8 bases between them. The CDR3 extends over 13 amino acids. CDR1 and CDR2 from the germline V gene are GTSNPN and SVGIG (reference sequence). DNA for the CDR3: TGTGCCTGGAGTAAAGGGGTCTACAATGAGCAGTTCTTC. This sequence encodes CAWSKGVYNEQFF.

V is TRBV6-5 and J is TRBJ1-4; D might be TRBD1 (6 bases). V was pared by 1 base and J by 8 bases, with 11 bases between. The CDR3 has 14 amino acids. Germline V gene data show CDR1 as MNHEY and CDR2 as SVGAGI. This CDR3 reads CASSYWQGKEKLFF. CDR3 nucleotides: TGTGCCAGCAGTTACTGGCAGGGGAAGGAAAAACTGTTTTTT.

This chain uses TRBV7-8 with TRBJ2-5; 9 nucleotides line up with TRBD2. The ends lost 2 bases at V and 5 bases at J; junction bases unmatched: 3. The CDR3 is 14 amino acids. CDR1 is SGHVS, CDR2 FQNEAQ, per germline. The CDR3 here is CASSLSAGGETQYF. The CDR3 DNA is TGTGCCAGCAGCTTAAGCGCGGGGGGGGAGACCCAGTACTTC.

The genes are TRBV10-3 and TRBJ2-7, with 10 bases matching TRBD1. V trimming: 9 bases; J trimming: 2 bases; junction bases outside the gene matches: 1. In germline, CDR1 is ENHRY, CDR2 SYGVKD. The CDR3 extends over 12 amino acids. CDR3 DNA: TGTGCCATTGGGACAGGGGCCTACGAGCAGTACTTC. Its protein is CAIGTGAYEQYF.

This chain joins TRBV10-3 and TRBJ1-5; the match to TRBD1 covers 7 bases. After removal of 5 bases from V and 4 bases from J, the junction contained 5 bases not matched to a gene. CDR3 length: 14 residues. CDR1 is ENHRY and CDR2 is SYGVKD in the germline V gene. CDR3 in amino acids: CAISSGTANQPQHF. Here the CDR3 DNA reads TGTGCCATCAGTAGTGGGACAGCTAATCAGCCCCAGCATTTT.

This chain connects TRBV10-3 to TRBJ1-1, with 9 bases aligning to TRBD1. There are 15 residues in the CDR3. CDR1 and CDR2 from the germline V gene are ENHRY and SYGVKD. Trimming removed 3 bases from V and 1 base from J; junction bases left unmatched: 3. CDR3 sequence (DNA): TGTGCCATCAGTGACTGGGACAGGGCGAACACTGAAGCTTTCTTT. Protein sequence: CAISDWDRANTEAFF.

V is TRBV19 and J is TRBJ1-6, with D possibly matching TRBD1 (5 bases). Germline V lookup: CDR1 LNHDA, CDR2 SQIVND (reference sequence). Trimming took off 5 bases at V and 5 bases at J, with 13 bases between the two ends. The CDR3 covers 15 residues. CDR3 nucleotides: TGTGCCAGTAGTCGAGCGACAGACAATAATTCACCCCTCCACTTT. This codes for CASSRATDNNSPLHF.